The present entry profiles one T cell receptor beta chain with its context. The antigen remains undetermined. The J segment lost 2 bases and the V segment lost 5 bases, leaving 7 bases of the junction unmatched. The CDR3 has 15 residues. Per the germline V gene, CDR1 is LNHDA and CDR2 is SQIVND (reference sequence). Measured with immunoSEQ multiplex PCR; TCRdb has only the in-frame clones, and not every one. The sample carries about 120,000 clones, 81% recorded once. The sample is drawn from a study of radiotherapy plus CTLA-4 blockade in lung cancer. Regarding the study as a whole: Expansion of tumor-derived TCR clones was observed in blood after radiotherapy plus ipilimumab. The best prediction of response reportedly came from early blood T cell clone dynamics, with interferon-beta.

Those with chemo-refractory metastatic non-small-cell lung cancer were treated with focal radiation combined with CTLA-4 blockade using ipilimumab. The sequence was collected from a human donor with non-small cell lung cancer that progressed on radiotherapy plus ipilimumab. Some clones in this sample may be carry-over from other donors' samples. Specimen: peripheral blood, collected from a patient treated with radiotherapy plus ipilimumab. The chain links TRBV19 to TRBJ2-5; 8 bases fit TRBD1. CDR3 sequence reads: CASSDRGGSQETQYF. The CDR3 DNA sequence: TGTGCCAGTAGTGACAGGGGAGGCTCTCAAGAGACCCAGTACTTC.